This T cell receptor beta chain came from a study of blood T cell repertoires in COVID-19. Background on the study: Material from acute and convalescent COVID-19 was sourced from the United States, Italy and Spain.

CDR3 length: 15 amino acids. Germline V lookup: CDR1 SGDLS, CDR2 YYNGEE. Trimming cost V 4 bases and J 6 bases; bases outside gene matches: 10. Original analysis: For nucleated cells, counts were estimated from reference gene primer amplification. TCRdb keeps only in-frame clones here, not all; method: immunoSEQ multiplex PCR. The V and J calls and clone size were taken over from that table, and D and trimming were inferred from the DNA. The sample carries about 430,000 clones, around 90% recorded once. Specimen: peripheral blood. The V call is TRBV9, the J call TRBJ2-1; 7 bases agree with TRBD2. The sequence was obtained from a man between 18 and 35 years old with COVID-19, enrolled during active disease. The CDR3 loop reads CASSPISSSGNEQFF. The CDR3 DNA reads TGTGCCAGCAGCCCAATCAGTTCTAGCGGCAATGAGCAGTTCTTC. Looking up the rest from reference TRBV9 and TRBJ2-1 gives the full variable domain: DSGVTQTPKHLITATGQRVTLRCSPRSGDLSVYWYQQSLDQGLQFLIQYYNGEERAKGNILERFSAQQFPDLHSELNLSSLELGDSALYFCASSPISSSGNEQFFGPGTRLTVL.